The entry below gives a single T cell receptor beta chain sequence along with its context. The data were produced by immunoSEQ multiplex PCR, yet TCRdb's version contains in-frame clones alone and is incomplete. The repertoire holds 60,000 to 70,000 clones, roughly 80% seen once, with around 2.8% in the top ten. The data derive from a study of control samples from healthy donors and cancer patients. Sequenced: PBMCs. The TCR originated in a woman in her forties or fifties with lung cancer.

The CDR3 nucleotides are TGTGCCAGCAGCCCCCAGAGGGGAGTGGGTGGCTACACCTTC. Amino acid sequence: CASSPQRGVGGYTF. The V gene is TRBV7-2, the J gene TRBJ1-2; D is perhaps TRBD1 (5 bases). The ends were cut back, 5 bases at V and 7 bases at J, with 17 bases in the middle. Germline assignment: CDR1 SGHTA and CDR2 FQGNSA. This CDR3 has 14 amino acids. Looking up the rest from reference TRBV7-2 and TRBJ1-2 gives the full variable domain: GAGVSQSPSNKVTEKGKDVELRCDPISGHTALYWYRQSLGQGLEFLIYFQGNSAPDKSGLPSDRFSAERTGGSVSTLTIQRTQQEDSAVYLCASSPQRGVGGYTFGSGTRLTVV.